Following are 4 T cell receptor beta chains from one sample sequenced in a study of T cell repertoires in cytomegalovirus infection. TCRdb redid the calling of the reads with MiXCR, one entry per CDR3 protein. This table has 100,000 or so distinct CDR3 sequences, 35% to 50% appearing once. These receptors have no identified antigens. Sequencing was performed on CD8+ T cells from cultured PBMCs, taken from culture after CMV antigen stimulation. Receptors originate from a human donor in good health (CMV status not recorded). Some clones in this sample may be carry-over from other donors' samples.

The genes are TRBV27 and TRBJ1-5, with a possible D match to TRBD1 (5 bases). Trimming removed 5 bases from V and 4 bases from J, with 12 bases in between. The CDR3 runs 14 residues. Germline V gene sequence: CDR1 MNHEY, CDR2 SMNVEV (reference sequence). CDR3 nucleotides: TGTGCCAGCAGTCCGGACCAGGGAAATCAGCCCCAGCATTTT. Translated: CASSPDQGNQPQHF.

The chain recombines TRBV6-5 with TRBJ2-7; D remains ambiguous. This CDR3 comprises 14 residues. Germline V lookup: CDR1 MNHEY, CDR2 SVGAGI. V gave up 1 base and J gave up 3 bases, with 10 bases separating them. In DNA form, the CDR3 reads TGTGCCAGCAGTTACTGGCGACTGAGCTACGAGCAGTACTTC. It codes for CASSYWRLSYEQYF.

This clonotype was recorded a few times. The rearrangement uses TRBV7-6 and TRBJ2-1, with D tentatively TRBD1 (8 bases). The V and J ends lost 5 bases and 3 bases respectively, with 20 bases between them. The CDR3 totals 17 residues. The germline CDR1 and CDR2 sequences are SGHVS and FNYEAQ. The CDR3 DNA reads as TGTGCCAGCAGCGCTCAGCTACAGGGGGGGTTCTACAATGAGCAGTTCTTC. Encoded protein: CASSAQLQGGFYNEQFF.

The V gene is TRBV12-3 or TRBV12-4, the J gene TRBJ2-3, with D uncertain. The CDR3 consists of 13 residues. V lost 3 bases and J lost 1, with 5 bases in between. CDR3 in DNA: TGTGCCAGCAGTTTCCAGGGCACAGATACGCAGTATTTT. It codes for CASSFQGTDTQYF.